The 17 T cell receptor beta chains listed next were all sequenced from one sample in a study of T cells in Graves' hyperthyroidism and ophthalmopathy. RNA transcripts gave rise to amplified TCR beta CDR3 regions. In the first-round RT-PCR of the TCR CDR3, the HTBI primer set was used. MiXCR, run by TCRdb on the multiplex PCR reads, gives a single entry per CDR3 protein. This table holds under 450,000 distinct CDR3 sequences, approximately 13% found once. Sequences were obtained from blood. These receptors originate from a man aged 25 to 40 with Graves' hyperthyroidism that later progressed to Graves' ophthalmopathy.

This clonotype has more than one count but fewer than ten. This chain uses TRBV3-1 with TRBJ2-1, with 8 nucleotides matching TRBD2. The V gene's germline CDR1 is LGHDT and CDR2 YNNKEL (reference sequence). With 5 bases clipped from V and 4 bases from J, the junction kept 13 bases outside the gene matches. CDR3 size: 17 residues. CDR3 DNA sequence: TGTGCCAGCAGCGCTTCACCCCGGGGGGGCCTGTACAATGAGCAGTTCTTC. It specifies CASSASPRGGLYNEQFF.

The chain combines TRBV2 with TRBJ1-2, with D unclear. The CDR3 covers 11 residues. Germline V gene lookup returns CDR1 SNHLY and CDR2 FYNNEI. Trimming stripped 4 bases from V and 8 bases from J, with 8 bases between. DNA of the CDR3: TGTGCCAGCAGTGTTGTGGGCGGCTACACCTTC. This sequence encodes CASSVVGGYTF.

This clonotype was counted ten times or more. This chain links TRBV2 with TRBJ1-1; a weak D match, TRBD1 (5 bases). CDR3 length: 14 residues. The V gene's germline CDR1 is SNHLY and CDR2 FYNNEI. The V gene lost 5 bases and the J gene lost 5 bases, with 15 bases spanning the gap. The CDR3 region has the DNA TGTGCCAGCAGTCTTTTAGGGGTGGAGACTGAAGCTTTCTTT. It specifies CASSLLGVETEAFF.

The chain is built from TRBV20-1 and TRBJ2-7; D gene unclear. Looked up from germline, CDR1 is DFQATT and CDR2 is SNEGSKA (reference sequence). The CDR3 covers 14 residues. V gave up 3 bases and J gave up 4 bases, with 16 bases separating them. The CDR3 is CSARESGPVYEQYF. CDR3 sequence (DNA): TGCAGTGCTAGGGAATCCGGACCTGTTTACGAGCAGTACTTC.

At least ten counts were recorded for this clonotype. V is TRBV7-9 and J is TRBJ1-4; no definite D call. CDR3 size: 15 residues. CDR1 and CDR2 (germline): SEHNR, FQNEAQ (reference sequence). V lost 4 bases and J 3 bases, leaving 12 bases between the germline ends. CDR3 nucleotides: TGTGCCAGCAGCTCTGCAAGGCGGGCTAATGAAAAACTGTTTTTT. It translates to CASSSARRANEKLFF.

Many counts were recorded for this clonotype. The chain uses TRBV20-1 and TRBJ1-1, with TRBD1 matching over 8 bases. Germline CDR1 is DFQATT and CDR2 is SNEGSKA (reference sequence). The CDR3 runs to 15 residues. V was pared by 0 bases and J by 8 bases, with 11 bases of the junction left unmatched. CDR3 in DNA: TGCAGTGCTAGAGATCCAAAGACAGGGGTTTTAGAAGCTTTCTTT. This translates into CSARDPKTGVLEAFF.

This clonotype was detected many times. The rearrangement links TRBV10-3 to TRBJ1-5, with D unresolved. The germline CDR1 and CDR2 sequences are ENHRY and SYGVKD. V was pared by 6 bases and J by 2 bases, with 11 bases between. This CDR3 region has 14 residues. Written as DNA, the CDR3 is TGTGCCATCAGCCCTGCCGAGGGCAATCAGCCCCAGCATTTT. Translation gives CAISPAEGNQPQHF.

This clonotype has at least ten counts. V usage is TRBV28 and J usage is TRBJ1-5; D is unclear. The germline CDR1 and CDR2 sequences are MDHEN and SYDVKM. The CDR3 consists of 15 residues. V lost 5 bases and J lost 4, with 15 bases in between. CDR3 in amino acids: CASSLPLLGNQPQHF. In nucleotides, the CDR3 is TGTGCCAGCAGTCTCCCCCTCTTAGGGAATCAGCCCCAGCATTTT.

This clonotype was seen many times. The rearrangement joins TRBV7-2 to TRBJ1-1; perhaps TRBD1 as D (5 bases). Germline V lookup: CDR1 SGHTA, CDR2 FQGNSA. V gave up 5 bases and J gave up 8 bases, with 15 bases separating them. This CDR3 is 13 amino acids long. CDR3 sequence: CASSRPGYREAFF. In DNA, the CDR3 is TGTGCCAGCAGCCGACCAGGGTACCGAGAAGCTTTCTTT.

This clonotype was recorded many times. V gene TRBV28 combines with J gene TRBJ1-2; 9 positions agree with TRBD1. CDR1 and CDR2 (germline): MDHEN, SYDVKM. V shed 3 bases and J 2 bases; nucleotides not matched to a gene: 4. The CDR3 sequence is 15 residues long. The CDR3 DNA is TGTGCCAGCAGTTTGTTCGGGACAGGGAACTATGGCTACACCTTC. Translating it yields CASSLFGTGNYGYTF.

This clonotype has ten or more counts. The chain combines TRBV7-2 with TRBJ1-5, with D perhaps matching TRBD1 (6 bases). CDR1 and CDR2 from the germline V gene are SGHTA and FQGNSA. V was trimmed by 5 bases and J by 7 bases, leaving 18 bases between them. There are 15 residues in the CDR3. CDR3 in amino acids: CASSLVRGAGQPQHF. CDR3 coding DNA: TGTGCCAGCAGCCTAGTTAGGGGGGCAGGGCAGCCCCAGCATTTT.

This clonotype was observed at least ten times. V and J are TRBV29-1 and TRBJ1-6; D gene ambiguous. The CDR3 consists of 13 residues. CDR1 is SQVTM and CDR2 is ANQGSEA in the germline V gene. V lost 5 bases and J 3 bases, leaving 8 bases between the germline ends. CDR3 nucleotides: TGCAGCGTTTCTGCGGACTATAATTCACCCCTCCACTTT. Translated: CSVSADYNSPLHF.

Notes on this clonotype: One end of the junction varies from germline; a read error may be responsible. This chain joins TRBV11-2 and TRBJ2-3, with D tentatively TRBD1 or TRBD2 (5 bases each). Germline-derived CDR1 and CDR2 are SGHAT and FQNNGV. This CDR3 comprises 15 residues. The CDR3 DNA reads as TGTGCCAGCAGTTTAGACGGGATGACAGCAGATACGCAGTATTTT. The encoded protein is CASSLDGMTADTQYF. Together with reference TRBV11-2 and TRBJ2-3, the CDR3 gives the full variable domain: EAGVAQSPRYKIIEKRQSVAFWCNPISGHATLYWYQQILGQGPKLLIQFQNNGVVDDSQLPKDRFSAERLKGVDSTLKIQPAKLEDSAVYLCASSLDGMTADTQYFGPGTRLTVL.

The gene calls are TRBV7-2 and TRBJ1-4; D is perhaps TRBD1 (6 bases). Germline CDR1 reads SGHTA; CDR2 reads FQGNSA. The ends were cut back, 3 bases at V and 7 bases at J, with 12 bases in the middle. The CDR3 extends over 14 amino acids. DNA for the CDR3: TGTGCCAGCAGCTTGAGGACAGCTGGTGAAAAACTGTTTTTT. This sequence encodes CASSLRTAGEKLFF.

This clonotype was detected many times. V usage is TRBV7-2 and J usage is TRBJ2-7; the D is unclear. Germline V gene data show CDR1 as SGHTA and CDR2 as FQGNSA. The CDR3 sequence is 15 residues long. V lost 0 bases to trimming and J lost 3 bases, with 12 bases between them. The CDR3 spells CASSLADGLIYEQYF. For the CDR3, the DNA is TGTGCCAGCAGCTTAGCGGACGGGTTGATCTACGAGCAGTACTTC. Full variable domain (rest looked up from reference TRBV7-2 and TRBJ2-7): GAGVSQSPSNKVTEKGKDVELRCDPISGHTALYWYRQSLGQGLEFLIYFQGNSAPDKSGLPSDRFSAERTGGSVSTLTIQRTQQEDSAVYLCASSLADGLIYEQYFGPGTRLTVT.

This clonotype was seen repeatedly, ten times or more. The chain combines TRBV6-2 or TRBV6-3 with TRBJ1-5, with 7 nucleotides matching TRBD1. Losses at the gene ends were 0 bases for V and 7 bases for J; bases not matched to a gene: 3. CDR1 is MNHEY and CDR2 is SVGEGT in the germline V gene. The CDR3 runs 14 residues. For the CDR3, the DNA is TGTGCCAGCAGTTACTCAAGACAGGGACAGCCCCAGCATTTT. This translates into CASSYSRQGQPQHF.

In this sample, this clonotype turned up many times. The chain has TRBV2 and TRBJ1-5, with D unresolved. This CDR3 region has 15 residues. Germline CDR1 reads SNHLY; CDR2 reads FYNNEI. V lost 2 bases to trimming and J lost 4 bases, with 12 bases between them. CDR3 residues: CASSETTRFNQPQHF. CDR3 in DNA: TGTGCCAGCAGTGAAACAACCCGTTTTAATCAGCCCCAGCATTTT.